The T cell receptor beta chain under discussion was sequenced for a study of T-cell reconstitution after alpha-beta-depleted transplantation in children (dated by TCRdb to the mid-2010s). Study-level background: Using TCR repertoire profiling, the study quantitatively followed how T-cell immune reconstitution unfolded in children after TCRalphabeta/CD19-depleted allogeneic hematopoietic cell transplantation.

The sample's treatment or condition, from its label and the paper: allogeneic hematopoietic cell transplantation with graft depleted of TCRalphabeta T cells and CD19 B cells. TCRalphabeta/CD19-depleted allogeneic hematopoietic cell grafts were given to the transplant recipients, all of whom were children. After removal of 1 base from V and 5 bases from J, the junction retains 15 bases not matched to a gene. The cysteine opens and the phenylalanine closes a CDR3 of 18 amino acids. Only the CDR3 portion is preserved as DNA: 54 bases, with reading frame beginning at the first base. The germline V gene gives CDR1 as SGHAT and CDR2 as FQNNGV. What the work shows at the level of the full study, not this receptor alone: Hyperexpanded clone frequencies declined over subsequent months; after one year, T-cell counts and TCRbeta diversity were mostly attributed to newly produced T cells. About two months after transplant, the apparently early recovery of alphabetaT-cell counts reportedly depended on just several hundred clones that had expanded rapidly and came from non-depleted graft cells. The high TCRbeta diversity at day 60 in some patients was ascribed to recipient T cells and intrathymic progenitors that had survived conditioning.

The library was made by PCR. The run used an Illumina HiSeq 2500. To normalize quantification of the TCRbeta repertoire, the TCR libraries were built with molecular barcoding that relied on unique molecular identifiers. Using fastp at Q25 and MiXCR, TCRdb reprocessed the public reads and kept productive beta chains. All rows with the same CDR3 protein become a single entry with the most common DNA and genes. This sample comprises approximately 300,000 distinct CDR3 sequences, about 7.3% of them detected only once. The leading ten clones occupy about 9.3% of the sample. As for this clonotype: Its antigen has not been determined. Base qualities are not provided; no much larger clone lies one nucleotide away.

This receptor chain uses TRBV11-2 and TRBJ2-7; 9 bases in between match TRBD1. The sample consisted of peripheral blood, taken 360 days after TCRalphabeta/CD19-depleted stem cell transplant. The sequence was obtained from a female patient aged 2-10 years who had a stem cell transplant for Fanconi anemia, so the T cells may come from the graft donor. The CDR3 protein sequence reads: CASSLVTLTGTGLDEQYF. The base sequence is TGTGCCAGCAGCTTAGTTACCCTGACGGGGACAGGGCTCGACGAGCAGTACTTC.